Listed here are 22 T cell receptor beta chains from one sample, sequenced in a study of blood T cells in healthy people across ages. Sample-barcoded 5' priming and a J-beta primer mix drove a second PCR of about 6 to 12 cycles. TCRdb re-analysed the 5' RACE reads in MiXCR, keeping a single row per CDR3 protein. The table shows about 1.7 million distinct CDR3 sequences, with approximately 30% occurring only once. Sequences were obtained from blood. The receptors stem from a woman aged 25 to 39 in good health.

The CDR3 sequence: CASSQAGASLNEKLFF. CDR3 DNA: TGCGCCAGCAGCCAAGCAGGAGCCTCCCTCAATGAAAAACTGTTTTTT. The chain combines TRBV4-1 with TRBJ1-4; D is ambiguous. Germline CDR1 MGHRA, CDR2 YSYEKL. This CDR3 region has 16 residues. The V end lost 1 base, the J end lost 5 bases, and 14 bases lay between the germline ends.

This clonotype has just a few counts. This rearrangement joins TRBV24-1 to TRBJ2-7; 9 bases line up with TRBD1. The junction had 8 bases not matched to a gene; V was cut back by 7 bases and J by 5 bases. CDR3 length: 14 amino acids. Per germline, CDR1 KGHDR and CDR2 SFDVKD. CDR3 sequence reads: CATRRRTGADEQYF. CDR3 coding DNA: TGTGCCACCAGAAGGAGGACAGGGGCCGACGAGCAGTACTTC.

The chain has TRBV30 and TRBJ1-5, with D unclear. This CDR3 region has 18 residues. Trimming removed 2 bases from V and 0 bases from J, with 20 bases in between. From germline, CDR1 is GTSNPN and CDR2 SVGIG (reference sequence). This chain's CDR3 is CAWSPSRLGSYSNQPQHF. The CDR3 DNA reads TGTGCCTGGAGTCCGAGTCGTTTAGGATCGTATAGCAATCAGCCCCAGCATTTT.

This clonotype was seen ten or more times. V gene TRBV6-5 combines with J gene TRBJ2-5; 7 positions match TRBD1. Germline V lookup: CDR1 MNHEY, CDR2 SVGAGI. The CDR3 covers 14 residues. The V segment lost 6 bases and the J segment 2 bases; nucleotides outside the gene matches: 6. The CDR3 region has the DNA TGTGCCAGCAGCCGTCAGGACAGGCAAGAGACCCAGTACTTC. It yields the protein CASSRQDRQETQYF.

This clonotype was counted a few times. The CDR3: CASSQDPPPGLTYEQYF. The CDR3 nucleotides read TGCGCCAGCAGCCAAGATCCGCCGCCTGGCCTTACCTACGAGCAGTACTTC. The genes are TRBV4-1 and TRBJ2-7; no firm D call. CDR3 length: 17 residues. The V end lost 0 bases, the J end lost 2 bases, and 17 bases lay between the germline ends. Per germline, CDR1 MGHRA and CDR2 YSYEKL.

This clonotype came up many times. The chain has TRBV29-1 and TRBJ2-7; D not resolved. Trimming took 7 bases from V and 1 from J, leaving 14 bases between them. The CDR3 runs 13 residues. CDR1 SQVTM and CDR2 ANQGSEA come from the germline V gene. The CDR3 DNA is TGCAGCGCTGAGAGACCAGATTCCTACGAGCAGTACTTC. Amino acid sequence: CSAERPDSYEQYF.

There are a few counts of this clonotype. The V gene is TRBV7-2, the J gene TRBJ2-3; no clear D. V lost 5 bases to trimming and J lost 6 bases, with 9 bases between them. The CDR3 extends over 12 amino acids. Per the germline V gene, CDR1 is SGHTA and CDR2 is FQGNSA. This CDR3 reads CASSATHDTQYF. CDR3 bases: TGTGCCAGCAGCGCTACCCACGATACGCAGTATTTT. The whole variable domain, filled in from reference TRBV7-2 and TRBJ2-3, reads GAGVSQSPSNKVTEKGKDVELRCDPISGHTALYWYRQSLGQGLEFLIYFQGNSAPDKSGLPSDRFSAERTGGSVSTLTIQRTQQEDSAVYLCASSATHDTQYFGPGTRLTVL.

This clonotype was recorded a few times. The chain couples TRBV29-1 to TRBJ1-2, with D hard to call. The V and J ends lost 7 bases and 4 bases respectively, with 19 bases between them. This CDR3 has 14 residues. CDR1 is SQVTM, CDR2 ANQGSEA, per germline. CDR3 bases: TGCAGCGCTTACGTACAGAGCCTCCCCTATGGCTACACCTTC. It encodes CSAYVQSLPYGYTF.

This clonotype occurred a few times. The chain carries TRBV15 and TRBJ2-5; perhaps TRBD1 as D (5 bases). The CDR3 extends over 13 amino acids. Trimming stripped 4 bases from V and 3 bases from J, with 9 bases between. Germline V gene lookup returns CDR1 LNHNV and CDR2 YYDKDF (reference sequence). CDR3 DNA sequence: TGTGCCACCAGCATCAGGGTGGAAGAGACCCAGTACTTC. This sequence encodes CATSIRVEETQYF.

The chain carries TRBV12-3 or TRBV12-4 and TRBJ2-7; D perhaps matches TRBD1 (5 bases). Trimming took 3 bases from V and 0 from J, leaving 15 bases between them. There are 16 residues in the CDR3. CDR3 sequence reads: CASSFFSTGSSYEQYF. DNA of the CDR3: TGTGCCAGCAGTTTCTTTAGTACAGGTAGCTCCTACGAGCAGTACTTC.

This clonotype was recorded a few times. The V gene is TRBV6-6, the J gene TRBJ2-3, with TRBD2 matching over 7 bases. The V gene's germline CDR1 is MNHNY and CDR2 SVGAGI (reference sequence). This CDR3 spans 15 amino acids. J gave up 4 bases and V 7 bases, and 11 bases lay outside the gene matches. The CDR3 spells CASTRAGRRSDTQYF. Here the CDR3 DNA reads TGTGCCAGCACTAGAGCGGGACGGCGATCAGATACGCAGTATTTT.

This clonotype has a handful of counts. This chain connects TRBV12-3 or TRBV12-4 to TRBJ2-5; D tentatively reads TRBD1 or TRBD2 (6 bases each). CDR3 size: 13 residues. Trimming removed 7 bases from V and 9 bases from J, with 18 bases in between. CDR3 sequence (DNA): TGTGCCAGCACCGGGACATCCGGAGGGCCCCAGTACTTC. The encoded protein is CASTGTSGGPQYF.

This clonotype was seen a handful of times. The junction differs from germline at one of its ends, possibly a read error. The chain carries TRBV7-2 and TRBJ2-1, with unresolved D. Germline-derived CDR1 and CDR2 are SGHTA and FQGNSA. This CDR3 has 14 amino acids. As DNA, the CDR3 is TGTGCCAGCAGCTCCAGAAGGTCCTACAATGGGCAGTTCTTC. It codes for CASSSRRSYNGQFF.

About this clonotype itself: Being one base from a much bigger clone, this may be a read error. The rearrangement uses TRBV6-2 or TRBV6-3 and TRBJ2-1; TRBD2 matches at 8 bases. Near its end, the DNA agrees better with TRBJ2-7, so the J call may be wrong. Per the germline V gene, CDR1 is MNHEY and CDR2 is SVGEGT. The CDR3 spans 13 residues. CDR3 sequence reads: CASKLAGGNEQYF. As DNA, the CDR3 is TGTGCCAGCAAGCTAGCGGGTGGCAATGAGCAGTACTTC.

The J gene is TRBJ1-4, the V gene TRBV4-1; 7 bases match TRBD1. J lost 0 bases, V lost 0 bases, and 10 bases had no gene match. The CDR3 is 19 residues long. CDR1 is MGHRA and CDR2 is YSYEKL in the germline V gene. CDR3: CASSQDHLDRVATNEKLFF. CDR3 in DNA: TGCGCCAGCAGCCAAGATCATCTAGACAGGGTTGCAACTAATGAAAAACTGTTTTTT.

In this sample, this clonotype turned up a few times. The chain combines TRBV5-5 with TRBJ1-6, with D unclear. V shed 0 bases and J shed 9 bases, with 13 bases lying between them. Germline V gene lookup returns CDR1 SGHKS and CDR2 YYEKEE (reference sequence). The CDR3 runs 15 residues. The CDR3 region is CASSLGTQGGSPLHF. The CDR3 coding sequence is TGTGCCAGCAGCTTGGGGACCCAAGGTGGTTCACCCCTCCACTTT.

The V call is TRBV5-1, the J call TRBJ2-3, with 10 bases aligning to TRBD2. J lost 8 bases, V lost 3 bases, and 9 bases had no gene match. Germline V CDR1 and CDR2: SGHRS, YFSETQ. The CDR3 spans 15 residues. The CDR3 DNA reads TGCGCCAGCAGCTCTGGACTAGCGGAGCTGGGTACGCAGTATTTT. Encoded protein: CASSSGLAELGTQYF.

This clonotype was counted only a few times. The chain links TRBV6-5 to TRBJ1-1; maybe TRBD1 (5 bases). Trimming removed 0 bases from V and 4 bases from J, with 12 bases in between. CDR1 and CDR2 (germline): MNHEY, SVGAGI. The CDR3 has 15 residues. Here the CDR3 DNA reads TGTGCCAGCAGTTACTCGCGCGGAGGGGCCACTGAAGCTTTCTTT. Translating it yields CASSYSRGGATEAFF.

The chain combines TRBV18 with TRBJ2-1, with D tentatively TRBD1 (5 bases). Germline V gene sequence: CDR1 KGHSH, CDR2 LQKENI. V lost 1 base to trimming and J lost 8 bases, with 12 bases between them. This CDR3 is built from 14 residues. The CDR3 nucleotides are TGTGCCAGCTCACCACAGAGCCAGGGCGATGAGCAGTTCTTC. Amino acids: CASSPQSQGDEQFF.

V is TRBV20-1 and J is TRBJ2-1, with 8 bases identical to TRBD2. Per the germline V gene, CDR1 is DFQATT and CDR2 is SNEGSKA (reference sequence). The CDR3 runs 16 residues. The CDR3 protein is CSSEGASSGFDNEQFF. For the CDR3, the DNA is TGCAGCTCAGAAGGCGCTTCTAGCGGGTTTGACAATGAGCAGTTCTTC.

The rearrangement uses TRBV7-2 and TRBJ2-1, with unresolved D. The germline gives CDR1 SGHTA, CDR2 FQGNSA. Deletions cut 8 bases from V and 0 bases from J, with 14 bases between. The CDR3 contains 15 residues. The CDR3 loop is CASGPTPSSYNEQFF. DNA for the CDR3: TGTGCCAGCGGCCCGACCCCCAGCTCCTACAATGAGCAGTTCTTC.

This chain connects TRBV6-2 or TRBV6-3 to TRBJ2-1; 8 positions match TRBD1. There are 13 residues in the CDR3. Unmatched junction bases numbered 5, after V lost 8 bases and J lost 5 bases. The germline V gene has CDR1 MNHEY and CDR2 SVGEGT. CDR3 protein: CASRDRYHNEQFF. The CDR3 DNA follows: TGTGCCAGCCGGGACAGGTACCACAATGAGCAGTTCTTC.